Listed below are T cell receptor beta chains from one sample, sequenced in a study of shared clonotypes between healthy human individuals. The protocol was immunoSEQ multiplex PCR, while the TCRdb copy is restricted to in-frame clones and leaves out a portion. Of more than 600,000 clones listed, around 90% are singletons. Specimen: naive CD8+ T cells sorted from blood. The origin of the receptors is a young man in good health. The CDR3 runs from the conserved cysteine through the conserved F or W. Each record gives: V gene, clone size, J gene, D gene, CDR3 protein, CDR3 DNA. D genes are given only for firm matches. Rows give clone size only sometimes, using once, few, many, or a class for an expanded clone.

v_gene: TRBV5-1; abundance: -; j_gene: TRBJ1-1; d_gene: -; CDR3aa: CASSLVYDMNTEAFF; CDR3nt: TGCGCCAGCAGCTTGGTCTATGACATGAACACTGAAGCTTTCTTT
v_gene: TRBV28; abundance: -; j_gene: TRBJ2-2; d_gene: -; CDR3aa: CASSFYHTGELFF; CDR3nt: TGTGCCAGCAGTTTCTACCACACCGGGGAGCTGTTTTTT
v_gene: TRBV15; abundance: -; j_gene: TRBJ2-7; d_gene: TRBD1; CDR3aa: CATSRDTGVWYEQYF; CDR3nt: TGTGCCACCAGCAGAGATACAGGGGTATGGTACGAGCAGTACTTC
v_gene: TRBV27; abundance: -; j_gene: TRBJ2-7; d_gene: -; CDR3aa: CASSLGQTYEQYF; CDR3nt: TGTGCCAGCAGTTTGGGCCAAACCTACGAGCAGTACTTC
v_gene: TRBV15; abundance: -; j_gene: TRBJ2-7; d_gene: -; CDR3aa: CATSERWNEQYF; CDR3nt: TGTGCCACCAGCGAAAGGTGGAACGAGCAGTACTTC
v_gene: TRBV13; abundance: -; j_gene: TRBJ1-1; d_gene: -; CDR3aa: CASSQYGPGALNTEAFF; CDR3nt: TGTGCCAGCAGCCAATATGGGCCCGGGGCCCTGAACACTGAAGCTTTCTTT
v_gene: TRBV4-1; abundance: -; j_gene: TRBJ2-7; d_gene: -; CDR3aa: CASSLGQGITYEQYF; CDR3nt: TGCGCCAGCAGCCTAGGACAAGGGATTACCTACGAGCAGTACTTC
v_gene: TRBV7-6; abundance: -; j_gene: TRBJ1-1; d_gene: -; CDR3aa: CASSTYDPNTEAFF; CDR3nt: TGTGCCAGCAGCACATACGACCCGAACACTGAAGCTTTCTTT
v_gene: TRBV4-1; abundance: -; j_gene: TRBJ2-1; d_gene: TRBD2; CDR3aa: CASSQLGLADYNEQFF; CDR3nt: TGCGCCAGCAGCCAACTTGGACTAGCCGATTACAATGAGCAGTTCTTC
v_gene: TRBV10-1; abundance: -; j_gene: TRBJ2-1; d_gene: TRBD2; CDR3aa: CASGGTSGSRNEQFF; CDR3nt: TGCGCCAGCGGCGGTACTAGCGGGAGTAGGAATGAGCAGTTCTTC
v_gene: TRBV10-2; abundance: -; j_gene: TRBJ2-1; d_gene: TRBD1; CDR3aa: CAGGGQGATDEQFF; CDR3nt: TGCGCCGGGGGCGGGCAGGGGGCTACGGATGAGCAGTTCTTC
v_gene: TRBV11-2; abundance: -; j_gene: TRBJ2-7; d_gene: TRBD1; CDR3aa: CASSPTWTGGREQYF; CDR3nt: TGTGCCAGCAGCCCAACCTGGACAGGGGGCCGGGAGCAGTACTTC
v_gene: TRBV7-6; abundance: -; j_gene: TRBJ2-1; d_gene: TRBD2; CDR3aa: CASSPSGFNEQLF; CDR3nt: TGTGCCAGCAGCCCTAGCGGGTTCAATGAGCAGCTCTTC
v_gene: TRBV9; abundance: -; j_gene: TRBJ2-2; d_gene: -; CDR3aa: CASSNPDRRTTGELFF; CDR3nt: TGTGCCAGCAGCAACCCGGACAGACGAACCACCGGGGAGCTGTTTTTT
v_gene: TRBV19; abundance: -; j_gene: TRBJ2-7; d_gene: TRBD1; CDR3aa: CASSLGQGAGEQYF; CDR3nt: TGTGCCAGTAGCTTGGGACAGGGGGCAGGTGAGCAGTACTTC
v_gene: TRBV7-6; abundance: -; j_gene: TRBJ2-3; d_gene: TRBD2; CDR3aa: CASSLRGIRLAGGSDTQYF; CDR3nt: TGTGCCAGCAGCTTAAGGGGAATCCGGCTAGCGGGGGGTTCAGATACGCAGTATTTT
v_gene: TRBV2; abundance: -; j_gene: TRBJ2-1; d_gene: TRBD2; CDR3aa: CASTSRVASGRGEQFF; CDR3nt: TGTGCCAGCACCTCCCGAGTGGCTAGCGGGAGAGGTGAGCAGTTCTTC
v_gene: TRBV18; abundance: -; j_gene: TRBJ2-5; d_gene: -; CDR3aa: CASSPSTGQKETQYF; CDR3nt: TGTGCCAGCTCACCCAGCACAGGACAAAAAGAGACCCAGTACTTC
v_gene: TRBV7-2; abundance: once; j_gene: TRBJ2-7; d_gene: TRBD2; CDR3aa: CASSLGTSGSPQRNF; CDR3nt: TGTGCCAGCAGCTTAGGGACTAGCGGGAGTCCCCAGAGGAACTTC
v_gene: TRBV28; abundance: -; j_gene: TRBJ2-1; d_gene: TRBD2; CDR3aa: CASSSGTSGLIEQFF; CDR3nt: TGTGCCAGCAGTTCCGGGACTAGCGGGTTAATTGAGCAGTTCTTC
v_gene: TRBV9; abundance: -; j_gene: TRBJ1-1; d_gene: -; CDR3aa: CASSAAGEVAEAFF; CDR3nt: TGTGCCAGCAGCGCCGCTGGGGAAGTGGCTGAAGCTTTCTTT
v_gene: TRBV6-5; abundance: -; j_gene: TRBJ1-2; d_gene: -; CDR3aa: CAAGTYYGYTF; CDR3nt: TGTGCCGCGGGGACCTACTATGGCTACACCTTC
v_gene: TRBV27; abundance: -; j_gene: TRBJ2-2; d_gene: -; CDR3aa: CASSLNTGELFF; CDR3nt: TGTGCCAGCAGTCTTAACACCGGGGAGCTGTTTTTT
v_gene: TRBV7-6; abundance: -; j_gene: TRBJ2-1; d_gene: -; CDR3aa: CASSLVVAVINEQFF; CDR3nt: TGTGCCAGCAGCTTAGTAGTAGCGGTTATAAATGAGCAGTTCTTC
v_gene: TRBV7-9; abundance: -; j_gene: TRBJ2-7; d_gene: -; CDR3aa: CASSSNYEQYF; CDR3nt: TGTGCCAGCAGCTCCAACTACGAGCAGTACTTC
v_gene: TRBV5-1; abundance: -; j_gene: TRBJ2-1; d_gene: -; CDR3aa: CASSLADLRTRANEQFF; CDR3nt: TGCGCCAGCAGCTTGGCCGACTTGCGGACCAGGGCCAATGAGCAGTTCTTC
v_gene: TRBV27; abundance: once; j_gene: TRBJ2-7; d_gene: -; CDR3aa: CASSLMGREQYF; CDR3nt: TGTGCCAGCAGTTTAATGGGGCGCGAGCAGTACTTC
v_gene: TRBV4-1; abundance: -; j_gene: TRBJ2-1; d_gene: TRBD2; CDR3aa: CASSQPPSGSYNEQFF; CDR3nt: TGCGCCAGCAGCCAACCTCCTAGCGGCTCCTACAATGAGCAGTTCTTC
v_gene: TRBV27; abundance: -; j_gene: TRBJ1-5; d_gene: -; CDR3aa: CASSLLGGEEPQHF; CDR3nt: TGTGCCAGCAGTTTACTGGGAGGGGAAGAGCCCCAGCATTTT
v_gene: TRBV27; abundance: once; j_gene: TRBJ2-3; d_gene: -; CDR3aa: CASFRGSTDTQYF; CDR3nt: TGTGCCAGTTTTCGGGGGAGTACAGATACGCAGTATTTT
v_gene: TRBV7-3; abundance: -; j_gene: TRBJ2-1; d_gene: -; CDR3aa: CASSSTGDYEQFF; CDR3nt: TGTGCCAGCAGCTCGACCGGAGATTATGAGCAGTTCTTC
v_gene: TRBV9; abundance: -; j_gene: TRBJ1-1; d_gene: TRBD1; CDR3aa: CASRGPGTGPYTEAFF; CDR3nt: TGTGCCAGCAGGGGGCCAGGGACAGGGCCCTACACTGAAGCTTTCTTT
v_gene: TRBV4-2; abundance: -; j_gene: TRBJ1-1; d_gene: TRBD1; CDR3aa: CASSQKTQTEQGYGTEAFF; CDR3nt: TGTGCCAGCAGCCAAAAGACCCAAACTGAACAGGGGTACGGCACTGAAGCTTTCTTT
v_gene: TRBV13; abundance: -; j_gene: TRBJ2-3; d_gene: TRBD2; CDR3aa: CASSLSGTSAGATDTQYF; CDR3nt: TGTGCCAGCAGCTTATCTGGGACTAGCGCGGGGGCGACAGATACGCAGTATTTT
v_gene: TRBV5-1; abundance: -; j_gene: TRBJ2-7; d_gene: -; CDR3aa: CASSSGTFSYEQYF; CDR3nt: TGCGCCAGCAGCTCGGGGACATTCTCCTACGAGCAGTACTTC
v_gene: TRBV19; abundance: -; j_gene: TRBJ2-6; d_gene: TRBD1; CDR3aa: CASAPWTGQKSGANVLTF; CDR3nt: TGTGCCAGTGCTCCATGGACAGGGCAAAAGTCTGGGGCCAACGTCCTGACTTTC
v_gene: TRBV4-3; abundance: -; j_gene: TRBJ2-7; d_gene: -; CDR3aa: CASSQETRSSYEQYF; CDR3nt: TGCGCCAGCAGCCAAGAGACCCGCAGTTCCTACGAGCAGTACTTC
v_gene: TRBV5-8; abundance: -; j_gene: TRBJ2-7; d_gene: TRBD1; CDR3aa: CASSDYGTADYEQYF; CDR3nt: TGTGCCAGCAGCGACTATGGGACAGCCGACTACGAGCAGTACTTC
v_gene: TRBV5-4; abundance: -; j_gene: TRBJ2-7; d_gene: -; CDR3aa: CASSFGESYEQYF; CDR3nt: TGTGCCAGCAGCTTCGGCGAATCCTACGAGCAGTACTTC
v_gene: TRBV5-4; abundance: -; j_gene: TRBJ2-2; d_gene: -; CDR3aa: CASTAYRNTGELFF; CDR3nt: TGTGCCAGCACCGCTTACAGGAACACCGGGGAGCTGTTTTTT
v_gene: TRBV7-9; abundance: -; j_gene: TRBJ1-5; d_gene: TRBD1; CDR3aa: CASSLPGGSNQPQHF; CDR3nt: TGTGCCAGCTCACTCCCAGGGGGCAGCAATCAGCCCCAGCATTTT
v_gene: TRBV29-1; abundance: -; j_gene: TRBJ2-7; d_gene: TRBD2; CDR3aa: CSVRTAGRYEQYF; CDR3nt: TGCAGCGTCAGGACTGCCGGGAGGTACGAGCAGTACTTC
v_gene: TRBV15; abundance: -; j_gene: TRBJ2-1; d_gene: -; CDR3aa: CATSSLGGAEQFF; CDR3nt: TGTGCCACCAGCTCCCTTGGGGGGGCCGAACAGTTCTTC
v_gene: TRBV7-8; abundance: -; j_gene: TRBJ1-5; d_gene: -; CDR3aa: CASTVTRFQPQHF; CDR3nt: TGTGCCAGCACCGTCACCAGGTTCCAGCCCCAGCATTTT
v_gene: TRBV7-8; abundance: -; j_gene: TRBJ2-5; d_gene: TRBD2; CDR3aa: CASRISGNQETQYF; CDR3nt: TGTGCCAGCAGGATAAGCGGGAACCAAGAGACCCAGTACTTC
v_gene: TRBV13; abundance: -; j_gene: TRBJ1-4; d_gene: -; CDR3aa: CASSSPNQGKDEKLFF; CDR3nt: TGTGCCAGCAGCTCCCCAAACCAGGGAAAGGATGAAAAACTGTTTTTT
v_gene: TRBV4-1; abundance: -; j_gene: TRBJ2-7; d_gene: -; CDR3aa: CASSHQAGLSGEQYF; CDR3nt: TGCGCCAGCAGCCACCAGGCGGGACTTTCGGGCGAGCAGTACTTC
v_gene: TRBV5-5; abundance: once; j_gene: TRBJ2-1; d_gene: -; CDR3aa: CASSWPGRNEQFF; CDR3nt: TGTGCCAGCAGCTGGCCGGGACGTAATGAGCAGTTCTTC
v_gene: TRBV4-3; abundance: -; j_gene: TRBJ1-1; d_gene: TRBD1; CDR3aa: CASSPRATGGETEAFF; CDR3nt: TGCGCCAGCAGCCCTCGGGCCACAGGGGGAGAAACTGAAGCTTTCTTT
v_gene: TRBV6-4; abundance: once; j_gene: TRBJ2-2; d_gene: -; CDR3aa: CASSVGPYTGELFF; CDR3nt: TGTGCCAGCAGTGTTGGGCCCTACACCGGGGAGCTGTTTTTT
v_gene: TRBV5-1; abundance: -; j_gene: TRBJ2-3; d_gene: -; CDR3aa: CASSLRQGLTDTQYF; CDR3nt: TGCGCCAGCAGCTTGAGGCAGGGACTCACAGATACGCAGTATTTT
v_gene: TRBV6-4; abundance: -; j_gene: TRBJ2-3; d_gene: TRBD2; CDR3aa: CASSDLAGEEDTQYF; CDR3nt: TGTGCCAGCAGTGACCTAGCGGGAGAGGAAGATACGCAGTATTTT
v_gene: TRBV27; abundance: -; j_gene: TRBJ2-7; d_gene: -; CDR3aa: CASSLFQGGYEQYF; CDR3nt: TGTGCCAGCAGTTTATTCCAGGGAGGCTACGAGCAGTACTTC
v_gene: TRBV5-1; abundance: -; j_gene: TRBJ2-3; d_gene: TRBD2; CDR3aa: CASRPRTSGTSTDTQYF; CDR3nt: TGCGCCAGCAGACCCCGGACTAGCGGGACTAGCACAGATACGCAGTATTTT
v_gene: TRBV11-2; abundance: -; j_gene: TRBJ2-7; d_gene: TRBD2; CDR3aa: CASSFSGRYEQYF; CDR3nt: TGTGCCAGCAGCTTTAGCGGGAGGTACGAGCAGTACTTC
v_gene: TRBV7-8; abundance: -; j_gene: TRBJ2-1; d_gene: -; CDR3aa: CASSLMGEQFF; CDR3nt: TGTGCCAGCAGCTTAATGGGTGAGCAGTTCTTC
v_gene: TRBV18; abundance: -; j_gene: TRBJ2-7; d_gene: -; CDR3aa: CASSASLDYEQYF; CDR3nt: TGTGCCAGCTCAGCTTCACTTGACTACGAGCAGTACTTC
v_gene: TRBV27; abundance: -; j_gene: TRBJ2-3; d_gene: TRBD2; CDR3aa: CASSWAGGRGTDTQYF; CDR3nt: TGTGCCAGCAGTTGGGCGGGGGGTAGAGGCACAGATACGCAGTATTTT
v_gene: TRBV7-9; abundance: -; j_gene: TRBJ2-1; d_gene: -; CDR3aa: CASSPSLGGSYNEQFF; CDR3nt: TGTGCCAGCAGCCCCTCTCTAGGGGGGTCCTACAATGAGCAGTTCTTC
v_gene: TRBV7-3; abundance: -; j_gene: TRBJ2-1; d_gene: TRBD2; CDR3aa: CASSLIRTRTYNEQFF; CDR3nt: TGTGCCAGCAGCTTAATCCGGACTAGAACCTACAATGAGCAGTTCTTC